A single sample is the source of the 7 T cell receptor beta chains below, sequenced in a study of human T cells and chemical hapten exposure (dated by TCRdb to about 2021). Interpreted using the paper, the time point label stands for: patch test 2, 6 weeks after DPC sensitization. The treatment or condition label on this specimen signifies: therapeutic diphenylcyclopropenone sensitization with weekly scalp DPC. The library was made by RACE. For sequencing, a NextSeq 500 was employed. TCRdb trimmed the raw reads at Q25, called clones with MiXCR and kept productive beta chains. Each record represents a unique CDR3 protein, reported with the most common genes and DNA among its rows. The sample table records roughly 380,000 distinct CDR3 sequences; about 6.9% of these occur just once. The ten top clones hold about 5% of the sample. Sequencing was performed on whole blood, taken in connection with sensitization to the hapten diphenylcyclopropenone (DPC). These receptors originate from a woman between 18 and 30 years old with alopecia areata. Some clones in this sample may be carry-over from other donors' samples.

This clonotype has just a few counts. This sequence joins TRBV3-1 and TRBJ1-1, with D uncertain. CDR1 LGHDT and CDR2 YNNKEL come from the germline V gene (reference sequence). CDR3 size: 13 residues. Trimming took off 3 bases at V and 4 bases at J, with 9 bases between the two ends. This chain's CDR3 is CASSQVVLTEAFF. The CDR3 region has the DNA TGTGCCAGCAGCCAGGTCGTACTCACTGAAGCTTTCTTT.

This clonotype occurred many times. The chain combines TRBV6-2 or TRBV6-3 with TRBJ2-3; D remains unclear. V lost 5 bases and J 0 bases, leaving 9 bases between the germline ends. This CDR3 has 14 residues. The germline V gene has CDR1 MNHEY and CDR2 SVGEGT. The CDR3 is CASSPWTSTDTQYF. CDR3 coding DNA: TGTGCCAGCAGTCCCTGGACCAGCACAGATACGCAGTATTTT.

This clonotype was observed many times. The CDR3 bases are TGTGCCAGCAGTTCTTACCGGGACAGGGGCAATGAGCAGTTCTTC. It codes for CASSSYRDRGNEQFF. The chain carries TRBV6-5 and TRBJ2-1; TRBD1 aligns across 10 bases. The V gene end was trimmed by 4 bases and the J gene end by 6 bases; junction bases not matched to a gene: 6. Germline CDR1 reads MNHEY; CDR2 reads SVGAGI. The CDR3 totals 15 residues.

In this sample, this clonotype turned up a few times. This chain joins TRBV6-2 or TRBV6-3 and TRBJ2-1; no definite D call. Trimming cost V 5 bases and J 10 bases, with 15 bases left between them. The CDR3 has 13 residues. CDR1 and CDR2 from the germline V gene are MNHEY and SVGEGT. In DNA form, the CDR3 reads TGTGCCAGCAGTGCCGCTCTAGACGGGGAGCAGTTCTTC. Its translation: CASSAALDGEQFF.

A few counts support this clonotype. The rearrangement joins TRBV6-5 to TRBJ2-2; tentatively, D is TRBD1 (6 bases). Germline V lookup: CDR1 MNHEY, CDR2 SVGAGI. The CDR3 has 17 residues. Deletions cut 4 bases from V and 1 base from J, with 16 bases between. The CDR3 loop reads CASSSPDRPENTGELFF. CDR3 sequence (DNA): TGTGCCAGCAGTTCCCCCGACAGGCCTGAGAACACCGGGGAGCTGTTTTTT.

This clonotype has a count of ten or more. The gene calls are TRBV12-3 or TRBV12-4 and TRBJ2-3, with TRBD2 matching over 8 bases. V dropped 6 bases and J dropped 2; count of bases not matched to a gene: 7. CDR3 length equals 15 residues. The CDR3 sequence is CASRPRGGPTDTQYF. DNA for the CDR3: TGTGCCAGCAGGCCACGGGGGGGCCCCACAGATACGCAGTATTTT.

This clonotype turned up a few times. The chain links TRBV3-1 to TRBJ2-1, with TRBD2 matching 10 bases. V lost 4 bases to trimming and J lost 6 bases; unmatched junction nucleotides: 9. Germline-derived CDR1 and CDR2 are LGHDT and YNNKEL (reference sequence). The CDR3 sequence is 16 residues long. Here the CDR3 reads CASSRVSGGAVNEQFF. CDR3 coding DNA: TGTGCCAGCAGCCGTGTAAGCGGGGGGGCGGTCAATGAGCAGTTCTTC.